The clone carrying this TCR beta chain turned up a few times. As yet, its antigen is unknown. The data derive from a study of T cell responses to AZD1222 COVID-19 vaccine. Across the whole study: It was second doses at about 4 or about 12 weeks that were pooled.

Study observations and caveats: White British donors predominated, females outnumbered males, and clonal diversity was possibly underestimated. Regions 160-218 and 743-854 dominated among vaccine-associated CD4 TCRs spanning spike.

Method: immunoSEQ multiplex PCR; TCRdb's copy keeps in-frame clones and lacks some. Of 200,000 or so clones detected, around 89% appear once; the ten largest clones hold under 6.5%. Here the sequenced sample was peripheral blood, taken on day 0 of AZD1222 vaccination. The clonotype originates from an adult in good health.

CDR3 coding DNA: TGCGCCAGCAGCTCAAACAGGGTATCTGGGGCCAACGTCCTGACTTTC. It specifies CASSSNRVSGANVLTF. The chain is built from TRBV5-1 and TRBJ2-6; possibly TRBD1 for D (6 bases). The CDR3 length is 16 residues. The germline CDR1 and CDR2 sequences are SGHRS and YFSETQ. V dropped 3 bases and J dropped 1 base, with 11 bases sitting between them.